This T cell receptor beta chain was captured by sequencing in a study of Ad26.COV2.S vaccination and SARS-CoV-2 variants. Germline CDR1 is KGHDR and CDR2 is SFDVKD. The CDR3 loop spans 13 amino acids. Deletions cut 4 bases from V and 5 bases from J, with 10 bases between. General observations from the study: Vaccine recipients surpassed placebo recipients in spike-specific TCR breadth.

Details on this clone: Its antigen remains unknown.

Treatment defined: over 15 received Ad26.COV2.S at low or high dose, single or two shots; roughly five received placebo; per-sample allocation not given. It was on day 63 after the first vaccine or placebo injection that samples were taken. Clones were sequenced by immunoSEQ multiplex PCR, and TCRdb holds only the in-frame ones, with some missing. The sample includes about 680,000 clones, roughly 90% of them seen just once. The V gene is TRBV24-1, the J gene TRBJ1-2; D is unresolved. The source was peripheral blood, collected in a trial of Ad26.COV2.S vaccine versus placebo. This TCR was sampled from a person aged 18 to 65 who received the Ad26.COV2.S COVID-19 vaccine or a placebo. In nucleotides, the CDR3 is TGTGCCACCAGTGACGGGAAGAGGTATGGCTACACCTTC. It is translated as CATSDGKRYGYTF.